These T cell receptor beta chains were read from a single sample in a study of a mutant IDH1 vaccine in newly diagnosed glioma. Sequencing used immunoSEQ multiplex PCR; TCRdb keeps in-frame clones, though not all of them. The sample consists of tens of thousands of clones, roughly 87% of them appearing once. No antigen has been identified for these receptors. The sample here was PBMCs, taken from a glioma patient whose treatment included an IDH1 peptide vaccine. These receptors all come from a man between 40 and 49 years old with glioma. CDR3s include the opening cysteine and the closing phenylalanine or tryptophan. The order of the fields is J gene, clone size, D gene, V gene, CDR3 protein, CDR3 DNA. The D gene is left open where the match is weak. A row's size may be missing; if present it is once, few, many or a size class.

j_call: TRBJ2-3; clone_size: few; d_call: -; v_call: TRBV19; cdr3_aa: CASSLAGRGATDTQYF; cdr3_nt: TGTGCCAGTAGTCTGGCAGGCAGGGGGGCGACAGATACGCAGTATTTT
j_call: TRBJ1-2; clone_size: -; d_call: TRBD1; v_call: TRBV29-1; cdr3_aa: CSAGQDYGYTF; cdr3_nt: TGCAGCGCCGGACAGGACTATGGCTACACCTTC
j_call: TRBJ2-1; clone_size: -; d_call: TRBD1; v_call: TRBV6-4; cdr3_aa: CASSRDRRAEQFF; cdr3_nt: TGTGCCAGCAGCAGGGACAGACGGGCTGAGCAGTTCTTC
j_call: TRBJ1-3; clone_size: -; d_call: -; v_call: TRBV6-1; cdr3_aa: CASSETDRNTIYF; cdr3_nt: TGTGCCAGCAGTGAGACAGATCGAAACACCATATATTTT
j_call: TRBJ2-2; clone_size: -; d_call: -; v_call: TRBV7-9; cdr3_aa: CASSSGSSRTGELFF; cdr3_nt: TGTGCCAGCAGCTCCGGTTCAAGTCGGACCGGGGAGCTGTTTTTT
j_call: TRBJ2-7; clone_size: once; d_call: TRBD2; v_call: TRBV5-1; cdr3_aa: CASSFRGLAEYEQYF; cdr3_nt: TGCGCCAGCAGCTTTAGGGGACTAGCGGAATACGAGCAGTACTTC
j_call: TRBJ1-3; clone_size: -; d_call: -; v_call: TRBV5-1; cdr3_aa: CASSLDRVGNTIYF; cdr3_nt: TGCGCCAGCAGCTTGGACCGGGTTGGAAACACCATATATTTT
j_call: TRBJ2-1; clone_size: -; d_call: -; v_call: TRBV7-9; cdr3_aa: CASSPKRGRGDYNEQFF; cdr3_nt: TGTGCCAGCAGCCCCAAGAGAGGGCGGGGTGATTACAATGAGCAGTTCTTC
j_call: TRBJ2-1; clone_size: -; d_call: -; v_call: TRBV6-1; cdr3_aa: CASSEWGLGLNVRNEQFF; cdr3_nt: TGTGCCAGCAGTGAATGGGGGCTAGGTTTGAACGTTAGAAATGAGCAGTTCTTC
j_call: TRBJ1-1; clone_size: -; d_call: -; v_call: TRBV10-3; cdr3_aa: CAISPVGATEAFF; cdr3_nt: TGTGCCATCAGCCCCGTAGGAGCCACTGAAGCTTTCTTT
j_call: TRBJ2-2; clone_size: -; d_call: TRBD2; v_call: TRBV27; cdr3_aa: CASSRTGTSRTGELFF; cdr3_nt: TGTGCCAGCAGTCGAACCGGGACTAGCCGAACCGGGGAGCTGTTTTTT
j_call: TRBJ1-4; clone_size: -; d_call: TRBD1; v_call: TRBV7-9; cdr3_aa: CASSRTGTGQKLFF; cdr3_nt: TGTGCCAGCAGTCGCACCGGGACAGGGCAAAAACTGTTTTTT
j_call: TRBJ1-6; clone_size: -; d_call: TRBD1; v_call: TRBV15; cdr3_aa: CATSRGRGQQHF; cdr3_nt: TGTGCCACCAGCAGGGGAAGGGGACAGCAACACTTT
j_call: TRBJ2-1; clone_size: -; d_call: -; v_call: TRBV19; cdr3_aa: CASRINGGNEQFF; cdr3_nt: TGTGCCAGTAGGATTAATGGTGGGAATGAGCAGTTCTTC
j_call: TRBJ2-7; clone_size: -; d_call: TRBD1; v_call: TRBV5-4; cdr3_aa: CASSLAGGTGNYEQYF; cdr3_nt: TGTGCCAGCAGCTTGGCCGGAGGGACAGGGAACTACGAGCAGTACTTC
j_call: TRBJ2-1; clone_size: -; d_call: -; v_call: TRBV4-2; cdr3_aa: CASSQGPYNEQFF; cdr3_nt: TGTGCCAGCAGCCAAGGACCATACAATGAGCAGTTCTTC
j_call: TRBJ1-2; clone_size: few; d_call: TRBD1; v_call: TRBV6-7; cdr3_aa: CASNPLLTGGKDGYTF; cdr3_nt: TGTGCCAGCAACCCCCTATTAACAGGGGGGAAGGATGGCTACACCTTC
j_call: TRBJ2-7; clone_size: -; d_call: -; v_call: TRBV21-1; cdr3_aa: CASSWCRCSEQYF; cdr3_nt: TGTGCCAGCAGCTGGTGCCGGTGCTCCGAGCAGTACTTC
j_call: TRBJ1-2; clone_size: -; d_call: -; v_call: TRBV15; cdr3_aa: CATSISGGFYGYTF; cdr3_nt: TGTGCCACCAGCATATCGGGGGGGTTCTATGGCTACACCTTC
j_call: TRBJ2-1; clone_size: -; d_call: -; v_call: TRBV5-5; cdr3_aa: CASSPVGDEQFF; cdr3_nt: TGTGCCAGCAGCCCCGTCGGGGATGAGCAGTTCTTC
j_call: TRBJ1-3; clone_size: -; d_call: -; v_call: TRBV30; cdr3_aa: CAWSVRAGSGNTIYF; cdr3_nt: TGTGCCTGGAGTGTACGCGCAGGCTCTGGAAACACCATATATTTT
j_call: TRBJ1-2; clone_size: -; d_call: TRBD1; v_call: TRBV27; cdr3_aa: CASGYPGTEGYTF; cdr3_nt: TGTGCCAGCGGTTACCCCGGGACAGAGGGCTACACCTTC